The 20 T cell receptor beta chains reported below all come from one sample, sequenced in a study of T cell responses to AZD1222 COVID-19 vaccine. TCRdb keeps only in-frame clones here, not all; method: immunoSEQ multiplex PCR. The profile shows about 130,000 clones, roughly 90% of them singletons. The material sequenced was peripheral blood, taken 28 days after the second AZD1222 dose. The origin of the receptors is an adult who received the AZD1222 COVID-19 vaccine.

This rearrangement joins TRBV7-9 to TRBJ2-1; 7 bases agree with TRBD1. The CDR3 is 16 amino acids. Germline values: CDR1 SEHNR, CDR2 FQNEAQ (reference sequence). V shed 1 base, J shed 5 bases, and the junction held 8 bases outside the gene matches. This CDR3 reads CASSLGQGVTNNEQFF. The CDR3 coding sequence is TGTGCCAGCAGCTTAGGGCAGGGGGTCACGAACAATGAGCAGTTCTTC.

The rearrangement uses TRBV11-2 and TRBJ2-5, with D uncertain. The length of the CDR3 is 14 residues. Trimming shortened V by 5 bases and J by 7 bases, and 17 bases separated the two germline ends. Germline CDR1 is SGHAT and CDR2 is FQNNGV. CDR3 coding DNA: TGTGCCAGCAGCCCCCGGCAACCAAAGATGACCCAGTACTTC. Protein sequence: CASSPRQPKMTQYF.

This clone was recorded a few times. The CDR3 reads CASGVHSGNTIYF. CDR3 in DNA: TGTGCCAGCGGGGTTCACTCTGGAAACACCATATATTTT. The V call is TRBV3-1 (or the pseudogene TRBV3-2), the J call TRBJ1-3; D remains ambiguous. The CDR3 length is 13 residues. CDR1 is LGHDT, CDR2 YNNKEL, per germline (reference sequence). Trimming pared 8 bases from V and 0 bases from J, leaving 8 bases between.

The J gene is TRBJ2-1, the V gene TRBV7-2; possibly TRBD2 for D (5 bases). The CDR3 spans 17 residues. With 1 base removed from V and 0 bases from J, the gap between germline ends came to 13 bases. Germline CDR1 is SGHTA and CDR2 is FQGNSA. CDR3 sequence (DNA): TGTGCCAGCAGCTTAGTGGGCGGGTTTAGCTCCTACAATGAGCAGTTCTTC. Its translation: CASSLVGGFSSYNEQFF.

The rearrangement uses TRBV20-1 and TRBJ2-2; D remains unclear. V lost 3 bases to trimming and J lost 0 bases, with 8 bases between them. This CDR3 is built from 14 residues. Per germline, CDR1 DFQATT and CDR2 SNEGSKA (reference sequence). Written as DNA, the CDR3 is TGCAGTGCTAGTGGCCAACCGAACACCGGGGAGCTGTTTTTT. As protein: CSASGQPNTGELFF.

V and J are TRBV2 and TRBJ2-1, with TRBD1 matching over 9 bases. The CDR3 spans 14 residues. Germline values: CDR1 SNHLY, CDR2 FYNNEI. V shed 11 bases, J shed 8 bases, and the junction held 13 bases outside the gene matches. CDR3 nucleotides: TGTGCCCAAAAGATCGGGACAGGGCAAGATGAGCAGTTCTTC. Protein product: CAQKIGTGQDEQFF.

The rearrangement links TRBV11-3 to TRBJ2-3; D unresolved. Germline CDR1 and CDR2: SGHNT and YENEEA. V dropped 3 bases and J dropped 3 bases, with 4 bases sitting between them. CDR3 length: 12 amino acids. The CDR3, as DNA: TGTGCCAGCAGCTTCGGAACAGATACGCAGTATTTT. Translation: CASSFGTDTQYF.

The CDR3 DNA sequence: TGTGCCATCAGTGAGTCAGGGGGCCACTATGGCTACACCTTC. It yields the protein CAISESGGHYGYTF. The rearrangement joins TRBV10-3 to TRBJ1-2; TRBD1 matches 7 bases. Germline V CDR1 and CDR2: ENHRY, SYGVKD. V lost 0 bases and J lost 3; bases outside the gene matches: 1. CDR3 size: 14 residues.

J is TRBJ2-7 and V is TRBV30, with TRBD2 identical over 10 bases. J lost 4 bases, V lost 2 bases, and 23 bases had no gene match. CDR1 is GTSNPN, CDR2 SVGIG, per germline (reference sequence). The CDR3 sequence is 20 residues long. CDR3 in DNA: TGTGCCTGGAGTTCAATAAACAGGGATACGATAGCGGGAGGATGGTACGAGCAGTACTTC. Translation: CAWSSINRDTIAGGWYEQYF.

J is TRBJ1-4 and V is TRBV18, with D possibly being TRBD1 (6 bases). The CDR3 extends over 17 amino acids. Per germline, CDR1 KGHSH and CDR2 LQKENI. The V and J ends lost 2 bases and 0 bases respectively, with 13 bases between them. CDR3 protein: CASSPSGVLATNEKLFF. The CDR3 coding sequence is TGTGCCAGCTCACCATCAGGGGTACTTGCAACTAATGAAAAACTGTTTTTT.

This rearrangement joins TRBV6-5 to TRBJ1-3; D is perhaps TRBD1 (6 bases). The CDR3 contains 15 residues. V was clipped by 8 bases and J by 2 bases, with 16 bases between them. Germline V gives CDR1 MNHEY, CDR2 SVGAGI. Here the CDR3 DNA reads TGTGCCAGCCGTCCGTTCGCAGGGGCTGGAAACACCATATATTTT. Encoded protein: CASRPFAGAGNTIYF.

The CDR3 nucleotides read TGTGCCTCTCAGGTGGACCAGAGCTCCTACGAGCAGTACTTC. This encodes CASQVDQSSYEQYF. The chain uses TRBV6-5 and TRBJ2-7; no reliable D call. The germline V and J ends were trimmed by 11 bases and 0 bases, with 17 bases remaining between them. The CDR3 length is 14 residues. Germline V lookup: CDR1 MNHEY, CDR2 SVGAGI.

This chain uses TRBV27 with TRBJ2-5; D unclear. Trimming removed 6 bases from V and 0 bases from J, with 14 bases in between. The CDR3 consists of 15 residues. CDR1 and CDR2 (germline): MNHEY, SMNVEV (reference sequence). As DNA, the CDR3 is TGTGCCAGCAGCCTTATGTGGAGAGACCAAGAGACCCAGTACTTC. Its protein is CASSLMWRDQETQYF.

The chain has TRBV28 and TRBJ1-1, with D unresolved. V lost 0 bases to trimming and J lost 7 bases, with 9 bases between them. Germline assignment: CDR1 MDHEN and CDR2 SYDVKM. This CDR3 has 13 amino acids. The CDR3, as DNA: TGTGCCAGCAGTTTATGGGCGGGGAGTGAAGCTTTCTTT. It encodes CASSLWAGSEAFF.

The chain combines TRBV11-3 with TRBJ1-6; 7 nucleotides agree with TRBD1. From germline, CDR1 is SGHNT and CDR2 YENEEA. V lost 0 bases to trimming and J lost 7 bases; unmatched junction nucleotides: 6. The CDR3 sequence is 16 residues long. The CDR3 loop reads CASSLDAGTENSPLHF. CDR3 coding DNA: TGTGCCAGCAGCTTAGACGCCGGGACAGAGAATTCACCCCTCCACTTT.

The V and J genes are TRBV4-3 and TRBJ2-7, with a tentative D call TRBD1 (5 bases). V lost 4 bases and J 1 base, leaving 8 bases between the germline ends. The CDR3 length is 13 residues. Germline CDR1 reads LGHNA; CDR2 reads YSLEER. The CDR3 sequence is CASSPGHSYEQYF. CDR3 nucleotides: TGCGCCAGCAGCCCCGGACATTCCTACGAGCAGTACTTC.

The chain is built from TRBV15 and TRBJ1-3, with D possibly matching TRBD1 (5 bases). This CDR3 is built from 18 residues. Trimming shortened V by 1 base and J by 0 bases, and 16 bases separated the two germline ends. The germline V gene has CDR1 LNHNV and CDR2 YYDKDF (reference sequence). The CDR3 region has the DNA TGTGCCACCAGCAGAGGGATAGGAGACAGTGCCTCTGGAAACACCATATATTTT. It encodes CATSRGIGDSASGNTIYF.

This clone was recorded a few times. The chain employs TRBV5-1 and TRBJ2-1; 15 bases are shared with TRBD2. Germline CDR1 reads SGHRS; CDR2 reads YFSETQ. The CDR3 is 16 residues long. V lost 3 bases, J lost 10 bases, and 8 bases stayed unmatched. CDR3 sequence reads: CASSWGLAGGPGEQFF. CDR3 nucleotides: TGCGCCAGCAGCTGGGGACTAGCGGGAGGCCCCGGGGAGCAGTTCTTC.

In its sample, this clone was seen once. The chain is built from TRBV4-2 and TRBJ2-7, with a tentative D call TRBD2 (6 bases). CDR1 LGHNA and CDR2 YNFKEQ come from the germline V gene. V was pared by 1 base and J by 0 bases, with 13 bases between. This CDR3 has 16 amino acids. As DNA, the CDR3 is TGTGCCAGCAGCCAAGTGGGCGGGACCCTCTCCTACGAGCAGTACTTC. Translated: CASSQVGGTLSYEQYF.

The sample holds one count of this clone. The chain uses TRBV30 and TRBJ1-2; no definite D call. Germline V CDR1 and CDR2: GTSNPN, SVGIG (reference sequence). Trimming took off 5 bases at V and 4 bases at J, with 14 bases between the two ends. The CDR3 runs to 13 residues. In DNA form, the CDR3 reads TGTGCCTGGTCCCCGAAAGGAATCTATGGCTACACCTTC. Its translation is CAWSPKGIYGYTF. The full variable domain, rest sourced from reference TRBV30 and TRBJ1-2, is SQTIHQWPATLVQPVGSPLSLECTVEGTSNPNLYWYRQAAGRGLQLLFYSVGIGQISSEVPQNLSASRPQDRQFILSSKKLLLSDSGFYLCAWSPKGIYGYTFGSGTRLTVV.